This TCR beta chain was recorded in a study of T cell repertoires in cytomegalovirus infection. On the study more broadly: Indications came from public TCR beta signatures; they pointed to CMV infection and to a matching HLA type.

Remarks on this clonotype: Its specificity is unknown.

Findings of the study overall: Cumulative frequency (of public TCR beta family members) identified carriers of CMV plus the relevant HLA. CMV-specific TCR beta clonotypes restricted by HLA-C were the ones dominating the ex vivo response.

Each CDR3 protein is one row after TCRdb ran MiXCR on the reads. The table has around 530,000 distinct CDR3 sequences, about 17% seen once. The CDR3 length is 14 residues. CDR1 SQVTM and CDR2 ANQGSEA come from the germline V gene. V was clipped by 6 bases and J by 0 bases, with 12 bases between them. The TCR comes from a human donor in good health (CMV status not recorded). Some clones in this sample may be carry-over from other donors' samples. This chain joins TRBV29-1 and TRBJ2-1; D not resolved. Source material: CD8+ T cells from PBMCs. The CDR3 DNA reads TGCAGCGTCGTGGGCCTCAGCTCCTACAATGAGCAGTTCTTC. Amino acids: CSVVGLSSYNEQFF.